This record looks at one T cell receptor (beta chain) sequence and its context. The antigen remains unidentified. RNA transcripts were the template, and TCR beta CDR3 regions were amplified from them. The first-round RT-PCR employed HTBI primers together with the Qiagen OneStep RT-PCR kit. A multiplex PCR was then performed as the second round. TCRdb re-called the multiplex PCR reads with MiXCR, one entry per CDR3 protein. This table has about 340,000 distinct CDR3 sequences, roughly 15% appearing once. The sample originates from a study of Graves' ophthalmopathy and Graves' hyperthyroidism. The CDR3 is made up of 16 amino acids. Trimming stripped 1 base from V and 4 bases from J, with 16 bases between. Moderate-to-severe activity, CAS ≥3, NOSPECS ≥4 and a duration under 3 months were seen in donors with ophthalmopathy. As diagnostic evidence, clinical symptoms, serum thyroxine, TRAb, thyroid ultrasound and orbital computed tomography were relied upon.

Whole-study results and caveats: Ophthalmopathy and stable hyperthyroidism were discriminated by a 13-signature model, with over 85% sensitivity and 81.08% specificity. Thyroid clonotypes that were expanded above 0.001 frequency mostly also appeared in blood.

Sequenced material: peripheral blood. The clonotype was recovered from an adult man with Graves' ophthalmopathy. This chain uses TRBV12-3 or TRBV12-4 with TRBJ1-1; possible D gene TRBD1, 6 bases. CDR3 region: CASSLGLGGVSTEAFF. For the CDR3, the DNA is TGTGCCAGCAGTTTAGGTCTAGGGGGGGTGAGCACTGAAGCTTTCTTT.